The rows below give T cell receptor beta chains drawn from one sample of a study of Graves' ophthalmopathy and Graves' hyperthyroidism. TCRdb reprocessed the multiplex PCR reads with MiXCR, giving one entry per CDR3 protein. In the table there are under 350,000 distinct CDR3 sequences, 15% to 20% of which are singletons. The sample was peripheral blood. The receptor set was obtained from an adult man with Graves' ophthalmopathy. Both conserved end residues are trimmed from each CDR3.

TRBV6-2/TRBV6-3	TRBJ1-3	ASSFGHNSGNTIY
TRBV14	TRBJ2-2	ASSQGGYTGELF
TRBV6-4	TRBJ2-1	ASSGDGTSGRLF
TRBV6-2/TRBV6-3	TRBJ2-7	ASTTSGRNEQY
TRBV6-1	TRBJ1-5	ASSELSNQGNQPQH
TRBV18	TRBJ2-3	ASSPGTSGSLDTQY
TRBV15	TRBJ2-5	ATSRDTGYAETQY
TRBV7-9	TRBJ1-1	ASSLQQGDTEAF
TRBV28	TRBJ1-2	ASRSGQTNYGYT
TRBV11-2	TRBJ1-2	ASSLGFGSGYT
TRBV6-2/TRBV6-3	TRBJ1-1	ASSFKGQGATEAF
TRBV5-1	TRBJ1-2	ASSQKTGENYGYT
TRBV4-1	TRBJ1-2	ASSQDWDRAYGYT